The rows below give T cell receptor beta chains drawn from one sample of a study of cytomegalovirus exposure and HLA in healthy donors. TCRdb's table, derived via immunoSEQ multiplex PCR, lists solely in-frame clones and lacks some. The sample has fewer than 120,000 clones, about 80% seen once; the top ten hold less than 3%. Sequenced: PBMCs. The source of these receptors is a woman aged 60-75 years in good health and CMV-seropositive. CDR3s include the opening cysteine and the closing phenylalanine or tryptophan. A D gene is named only where the DNA matches it firmly. Some rows mark clone size as missing; the rest say once, few, many or name a class of expanded clone.

J: TRBJ2-7; size: .; V: TRBV5-4; D: .; CDR3: CASSPWTAGHSYEQYF; DNA: TGTGCCAGCAGCCCATGGACAGCCGGACACTCCTACGAGCAGTACTTC
J: TRBJ1-2; size: .; V: TRBV6-1; D: .; CDR3: CASSEARQLYGYTF; DNA: TGTGCCAGCAGTGAAGCGCGGCAGCTCTATGGCTACACCTTC
J: TRBJ2-7; size: .; V: TRBV28; D: TRBD1; CDR3: CASSFLDRSSYEQYF; DNA: TGTGCCAGCAGTTTTTTGGACAGGAGCTCCTACGAGCAGTACTTC
J: TRBJ2-1; size: few; V: TRBV7-3; D: TRBD2; CDR3: CASSLTGAGGGLMERNEQFF; DNA: TGTGCCAGCAGCTTAACTGGCGCTGGGGGAGGGCTTATGGAGCGCAATGAGCAGTTCTTC
J: TRBJ2-2; size: .; V: TRBV28; D: .; CDR3: CASTRDLLNTGELFF; DNA: TGTGCCAGCACTAGGGACTTGTTGAACACCGGGGAGCTGTTTTTT
J: TRBJ1-1; size: once; V: TRBV13; D: .; CDR3: CASVSRLHTEAFF; DNA: TGTGCCAGCGTTAGCCGACTCCACACTGAAGCTTTCTTT
J: TRBJ2-7; size: .; V: TRBV6-1; D: .; CDR3: CASSVVQYEQYF; DNA: TGTGCCAGCAGTGTTGTGCAGTACGAGCAGTACTTC
J: TRBJ2-7; size: once; V: TRBV2; D: .; CDR3: CASNPITGYEQYF; DNA: TGTGCCAGCAACCCGATCACAGGGTACGAGCAGTACTTC
J: TRBJ1-2; size: .; V: TRBV7-6; D: TRBD1; CDR3: CASSLGTASTGYGYTF; DNA: TGTGCCAGCAGCCTAGGGACAGCCTCTACGGGCTATGGCTACACCTTC
J: TRBJ2-2; size: .; V: TRBV18; D: .; CDR3: CASSPPYSETGELFF; DNA: TGTGCCAGCTCACCACCGTACAGTGAAACCGGGGAGCTGTTTTTT
J: TRBJ2-5; size: .; V: TRBV7-3; D: TRBD2; CDR3: CASSLGTSGSYAPQETQYF; DNA: TGTGCCAGCAGTTTAGGGACTAGCGGGAGTTACGCGCCTCAAGAGACCCAGTACTTC
J: TRBJ2-1; size: .; V: TRBV27; D: TRBD2; CDR3: CASSPLAGGPGEQFF; DNA: TGTGCCAGCAGCCCACTAGCGGGAGGGCCAGGTGAGCAGTTCTTC
J: TRBJ2-7; size: .; V: TRBV28; D: .; CDR3: CASSSPGASYEQYF; DNA: TGTGCCAGCAGCTCTCCGGGAGCGTCCTACGAGCAGTACTTC
J: TRBJ2-3; size: .; V: TRBV4-2; D: .; CDR3: CASSQETTDTQYF; DNA: TGTGCCAGCAGCCAAGAGACTACAGATACGCAGTATTTT
J: TRBJ1-1; size: .; V: TRBV7-3; D: TRBD1; CDR3: CASRRQGDTEAFF; DNA: TGTGCCAGCAGAAGACAGGGGGACACTGAAGCTTTCTTT
J: TRBJ2-1; size: once; V: TRBV5-1; D: TRBD2; CDR3: CASSLLAGDFYNEQFF; DNA: TGCGCCAGCAGCTTGCTAGCGGGAGATTTCTACAATGAGCAGTTCTTC
J: TRBJ1-6; size: once; V: TRBV27; D: TRBD1; CDR3: CASSPYRQGVDSYNSPLHF; DNA: TGTGCCAGCAGTCCGTACCGGCAGGGGGTGGACTCCTATAATTCACCCCTCCACTTT
J: TRBJ2-7; size: .; V: TRBV2; D: TRBD1; CDR3: CASSTIPGQASYEQYF; DNA: TGTGCCAGCAGTACTATCCCGGGACAGGCTTCCTACGAGCAGTACTTC
J: TRBJ1-1; size: few; V: TRBV5-4; D: .; CDR3: CASSLFRVNTEAFF; DNA: TGTGCCAGCAGCCTTTTTCGGGTGAACACTGAAGCTTTCTTT
J: TRBJ1-1; size: .; V: TRBV29-1; D: .; CDR3: CSVGAGVLNTEAFF; DNA: TGCAGCGTTGGCGCAGGGGTTCTGAACACTGAAGCTTTCTTT
J: TRBJ1-2; size: .; V: TRBV18; D: .; CDR3: CASSPIVQINYGYTF; DNA: TGTGCCAGCTCACCAATTGTACAGATTAACTATGGCTACACCTTC
J: TRBJ1-5; size: once; V: TRBV30; D: .; CDR3: CAWGGDDSNQPQHF; DNA: TGTGCCTGGGGGGGGGACGATAGCAATCAGCCCCAGCATTTT
J: TRBJ2-3; size: .; V: TRBV11-2; D: .; CDR3: CASSLAFRGVGRGTQYF; DNA: TGTGCCAGCAGCTTAGCGTTTAGGGGTGTGGGGCGGGGAACGCAGTATTTT
J: TRBJ1-2; size: .; V: TRBV28; D: TRBD1; CDR3: CASSLGQGRIYGYTF; DNA: TGTGCCAGCAGTTTAGGACAGGGGAGGATCTATGGCTACACCTTC
J: TRBJ1-2; size: .; V: TRBV12-5; D: .; CDR3: CASGSGGLNYGYTF; DNA: TGTGCTAGTGGGTCGGGGGGCTTGAACTATGGCTACACCTTC
J: TRBJ1-1; size: .; V: TRBV9; D: .; CDR3: CASSVGKEMNTEAFF; DNA: TGTGCCAGCAGCGTAGGGAAGGAGATGAACACTGAAGCTTTCTTT
J: TRBJ2-1; size: .; V: TRBV7-3; D: TRBD1; CDR3: CASSSQGQGSYNEQFF; DNA: TGTGCCAGCAGCTCCCAAGGACAGGGTAGTTACAATGAGCAGTTCTTC
J: TRBJ2-5; size: .; V: TRBV6-5; D: .; CDR3: CASSYSTGEKQETQYF; DNA: TGTGCCAGCAGTTACTCGACGGGAGAAAAACAAGAGACCCAGTACTTC
J: TRBJ2-1; size: .; V: TRBV4-2; D: TRBD2; CDR3: CASSQDTSGRALNEQFF; DNA: TGTGCCAGCAGCCAAGATACGAGCGGGAGGGCCTTGAATGAGCAGTTCTTC
J: TRBJ1-2; size: .; V: TRBV7-3; D: .; CDR3: CASSLGEAYGYTF; DNA: TGTGCCAGCAGCTTAGGGGAGGCCTATGGCTACACCTTC
J: TRBJ2-3; size: .; V: TRBV5-4; D: TRBD2; CDR3: CASSRGSSGSSDTQYF; DNA: TGTGCCAGCAGCAGGGGGTCTAGCGGGAGTTCAGATACGCAGTATTTT
J: TRBJ2-5; size: .; V: TRBV2; D: .; CDR3: CASSLMPLTVRQETQYF; DNA: TGTGCCAGCAGCCTAATGCCCTTGACAGTACGACAAGAGACCCAGTACTTC
J: TRBJ2-1; size: .; V: TRBV7-3; D: .; CDR3: CASSPKTGSSYNEQFF; DNA: TGTGCCAGCAGCCCAAAAACAGGGAGCTCCTACAATGAGCAGTTCTTC
J: TRBJ2-2; size: .; V: TRBV19; D: TRBD1; CDR3: CASSYQGGWNTGELFF; DNA: TGTGCCAGTAGTTATCAAGGGGGCTGGAACACCGGGGAGCTGTTTTTT
J: TRBJ2-2; size: once; V: TRBV9; D: .; CDR3: CASSPEPSGELFF; DNA: TGTGCCAGCAGCCCGGAGCCATCCGGGGAGCTGTTTTTT
J: TRBJ1-3; size: .; V: TRBV7-9; D: TRBD1; CDR3: CASSSGQVLGNTIYF; DNA: TGTGCCAGCAGCTCGGGACAGGTCCTAGGAAACACCATATATTTT
J: TRBJ2-2; size: .; V: TRBV30; D: .; CDR3: CAWREGVAGELFF; DNA: TGTGCCTGGAGAGAAGGGGTCGCCGGGGAGCTGTTTTTT
J: TRBJ1-2; size: .; V: TRBV19; D: .; CDR3: CASSPSGLNYGYTF; DNA: TGTGCCAGTAGTCCTTCGGGTCTTAACTATGGCTACACCTTC
J: TRBJ1-2; size: .; V: TRBV5-5; D: .; CDR3: CASSLESGFHSGYGYTF; DNA: TGTGCCAGCAGCTTGGAGTCTGGGTTTCATAGCGGCTATGGCTACACCTTC
J: TRBJ2-1; size: .; V: TRBV5-6; D: .; CDR3: CASSLSPGGGNEQFF; DNA: TGTGCCAGCAGCTTGTCCCCCGGCGGTGGAAATGAGCAGTTCTTC
J: TRBJ2-1; size: .; V: TRBV9; D: TRBD2; CDR3: CASSVLSGSSYNEQFF; DNA: TGTGCCAGCAGCGTTCTAAGCGGGAGCTCCTACAATGAGCAGTTCTTC
J: TRBJ2-2; size: .; V: TRBV7-3; D: TRBD1; CDR3: CASSSDQGQPNTGELFF; DNA: TGTGCCAGCAGCTCAGATCAGGGACAGCCGAACACCGGGGAGCTGTTTTTT
J: TRBJ2-1; size: few; V: TRBV19; D: TRBD2; CDR3: CASSPGLAGLQRTWEQFF; DNA: TGTGCCAGTAGCCCCGGACTAGCGGGGCTCCAACGGACATGGGAGCAGTTCTTC
J: TRBJ1-5; size: .; V: TRBV19; D: .; CDR3: CASSIGRDSNQPQHF; DNA: TGTGCCAGTAGTATCGGCAGGGATAGCAATCAGCCCCAGCATTTT
J: TRBJ2-1; size: .; V: TRBV10-3; D: TRBD1; CDR3: CAISVGQGASNEQFF; DNA: TGTGCCATCAGTGTTGGCCAGGGGGCCAGCAATGAGCAGTTCTTC
J: TRBJ2-7; size: once; V: TRBV28; D: TRBD2; CDR3: CASRIAGGSSYEQYF; DNA: TGTGCCAGCAGGATAGCGGGAGGGAGCTCCTACGAGCAGTACTTC
J: TRBJ2-3; size: .; V: TRBV5-1; D: TRBD2; CDR3: CASSSGLAGVADTQYF; DNA: TGCGCCAGCAGCTCGGGACTAGCGGGAGTTGCAGATACGCAGTATTTT
J: TRBJ2-5; size: few; V: TRBV7-2; D: .; CDR3: CASSPGWGETQYF; DNA: TGTGCCAGCAGCCCAGGGTGGGGAGAGACCCAGTACTTC